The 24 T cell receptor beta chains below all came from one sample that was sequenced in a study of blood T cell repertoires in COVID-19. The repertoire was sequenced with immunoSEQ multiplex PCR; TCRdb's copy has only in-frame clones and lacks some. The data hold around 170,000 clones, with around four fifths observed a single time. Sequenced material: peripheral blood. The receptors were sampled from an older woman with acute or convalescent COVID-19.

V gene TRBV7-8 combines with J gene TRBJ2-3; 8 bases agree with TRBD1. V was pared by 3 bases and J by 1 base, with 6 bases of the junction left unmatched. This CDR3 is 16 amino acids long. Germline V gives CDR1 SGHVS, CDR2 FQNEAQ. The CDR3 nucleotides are TGTGCCAGCAGCTTCTGGACAGGGCCCGGCACAGATACGCAGTATTTT. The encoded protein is CASSFWTGPGTDTQYF.

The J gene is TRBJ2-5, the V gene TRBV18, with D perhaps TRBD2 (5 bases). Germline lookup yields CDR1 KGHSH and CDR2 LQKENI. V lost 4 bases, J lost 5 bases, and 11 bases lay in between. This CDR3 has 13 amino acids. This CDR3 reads CASSQSGRETQYF. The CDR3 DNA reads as TGTGCCAGCTCACAGAGCGGACGGGAGACCCAGTACTTC. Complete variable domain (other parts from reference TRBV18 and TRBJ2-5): NAGVMQNPRHLVRRRGQEARLRCSPMKGHSHVYWYRQLPEEGLKFMVYLQKENIIDESGMPKERFSAEFPKEGPSILRIQQVVRGDSAAYFCASSQSGRETQYFGPGTRLLVL.

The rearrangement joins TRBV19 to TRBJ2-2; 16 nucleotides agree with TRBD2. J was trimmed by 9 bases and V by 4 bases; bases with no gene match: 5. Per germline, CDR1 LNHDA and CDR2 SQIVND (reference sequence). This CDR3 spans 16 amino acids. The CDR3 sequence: CASSTGTSGGARELFF. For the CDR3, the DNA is TGTGCCAGTAGTACCGGGACTAGCGGGGGGGCCAGGGAGCTGTTTTTT.

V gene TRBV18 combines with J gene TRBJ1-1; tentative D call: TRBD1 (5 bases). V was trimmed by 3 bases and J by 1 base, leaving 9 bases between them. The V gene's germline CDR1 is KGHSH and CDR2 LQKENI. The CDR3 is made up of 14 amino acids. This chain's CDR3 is CASSPSGQNTEAFF. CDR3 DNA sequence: TGTGCCAGCTCACCGTCTGGACAGAACACTGAAGCTTTCTTT.

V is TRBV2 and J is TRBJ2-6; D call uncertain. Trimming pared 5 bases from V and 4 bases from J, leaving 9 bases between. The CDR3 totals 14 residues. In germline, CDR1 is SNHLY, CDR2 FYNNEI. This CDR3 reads CASSFRVGANVLTF. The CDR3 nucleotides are TGTGCCAGCAGTTTCCGGGTCGGGGCCAACGTCCTGACTTTC.

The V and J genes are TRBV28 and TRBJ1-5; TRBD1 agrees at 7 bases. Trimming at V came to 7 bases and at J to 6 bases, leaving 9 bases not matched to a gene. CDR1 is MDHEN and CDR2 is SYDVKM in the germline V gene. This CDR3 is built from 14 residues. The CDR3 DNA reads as TGTGCCAGCAACGATTTGGGACAGAGTCAGCCCCAGCATTTT. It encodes CASNDLGQSQPQHF.

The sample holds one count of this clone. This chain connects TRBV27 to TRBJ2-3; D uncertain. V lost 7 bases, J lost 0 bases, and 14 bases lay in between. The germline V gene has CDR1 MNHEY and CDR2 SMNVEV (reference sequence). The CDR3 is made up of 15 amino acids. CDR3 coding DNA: TGTGCCAGCATTGACCTGACGACTAGCACAGATACGCAGTATTTT. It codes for CASIDLTTSTDTQYF.

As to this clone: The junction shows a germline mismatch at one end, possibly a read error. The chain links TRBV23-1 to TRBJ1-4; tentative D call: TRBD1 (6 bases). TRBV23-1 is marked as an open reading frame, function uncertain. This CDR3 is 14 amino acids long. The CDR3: CASSHVSIDRTDVF. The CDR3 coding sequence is TGCGCCAGCAGTCACGTATCGATCGACAGGACAGACGTCTTT.

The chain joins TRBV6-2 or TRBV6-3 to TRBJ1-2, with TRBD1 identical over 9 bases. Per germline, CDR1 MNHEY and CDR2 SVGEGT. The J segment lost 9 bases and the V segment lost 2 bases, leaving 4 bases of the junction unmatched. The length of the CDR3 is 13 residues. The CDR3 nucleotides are TGTGCCAGCAGTTACACGGACAGGGGTCGCTACACCTTC. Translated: CASSYTDRGRYTF.

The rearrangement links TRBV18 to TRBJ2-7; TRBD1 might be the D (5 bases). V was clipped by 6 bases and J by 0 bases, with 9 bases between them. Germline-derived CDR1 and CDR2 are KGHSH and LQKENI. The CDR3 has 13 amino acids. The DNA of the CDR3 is TGTGCCAGCTCCTCCGACAGCTCCTACGAGCAGTACTTC. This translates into CASSSDSSYEQYF.

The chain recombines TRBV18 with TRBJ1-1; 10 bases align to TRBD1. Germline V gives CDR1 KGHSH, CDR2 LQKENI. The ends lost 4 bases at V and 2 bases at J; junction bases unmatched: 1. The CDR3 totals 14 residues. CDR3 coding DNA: TGTGCCAGCTCACGACAGGGGGCCAACACTGAAGCTTTCTTT. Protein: CASSRQGANTEAFF.

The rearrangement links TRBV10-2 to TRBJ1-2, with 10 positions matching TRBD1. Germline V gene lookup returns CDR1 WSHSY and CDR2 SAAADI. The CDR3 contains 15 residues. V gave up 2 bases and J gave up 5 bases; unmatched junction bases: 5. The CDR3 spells CASSEAWDRGYGYTF. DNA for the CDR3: TGCGCCAGCAGTGAGGCGTGGGACAGGGGATATGGCTACACCTTC.

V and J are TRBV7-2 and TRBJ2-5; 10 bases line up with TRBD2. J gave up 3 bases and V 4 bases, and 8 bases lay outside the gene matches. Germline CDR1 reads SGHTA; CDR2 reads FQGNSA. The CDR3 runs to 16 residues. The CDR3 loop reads CASSSQSGLAKETQYF. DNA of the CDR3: TGTGCCAGCAGCTCCCAGTCGGGACTAGCGAAAGAGACCCAGTACTTC.

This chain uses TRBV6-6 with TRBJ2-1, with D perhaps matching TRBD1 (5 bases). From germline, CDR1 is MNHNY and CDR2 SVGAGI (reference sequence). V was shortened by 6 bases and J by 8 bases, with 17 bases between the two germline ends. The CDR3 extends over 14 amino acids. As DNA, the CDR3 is TGTGCCAGCAGCCAAAGGGCAGGGATGCATGAGCAGTTCTTC. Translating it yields CASSQRAGMHEQFF.

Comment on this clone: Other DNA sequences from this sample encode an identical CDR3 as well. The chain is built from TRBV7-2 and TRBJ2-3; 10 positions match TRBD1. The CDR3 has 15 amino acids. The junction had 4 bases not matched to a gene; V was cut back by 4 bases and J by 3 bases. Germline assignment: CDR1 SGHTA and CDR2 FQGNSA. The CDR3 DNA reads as TGTGCCAGCAGCTCAGGACAGGGGGTGACAGATACGCAGTATTTT. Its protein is CASSSGQGVTDTQYF.

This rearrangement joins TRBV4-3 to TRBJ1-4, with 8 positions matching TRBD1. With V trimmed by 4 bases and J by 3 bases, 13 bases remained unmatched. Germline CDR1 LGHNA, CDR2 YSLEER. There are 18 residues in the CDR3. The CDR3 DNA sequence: TGCGCCAGCAGCCCCCGAGGACCAGGGGGCGCGGCTAATGAAAAACTGTTTTTT. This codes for CASSPRGPGGAANEKLFF.

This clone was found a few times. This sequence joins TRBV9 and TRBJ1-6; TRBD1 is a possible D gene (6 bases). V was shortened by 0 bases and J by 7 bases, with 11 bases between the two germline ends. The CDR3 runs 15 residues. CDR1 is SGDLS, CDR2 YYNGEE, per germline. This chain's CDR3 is CASSVDRARNSPLHF. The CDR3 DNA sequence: TGTGCCAGCAGCGTAGACAGGGCCAGAAATTCACCCCTCCACTTT.

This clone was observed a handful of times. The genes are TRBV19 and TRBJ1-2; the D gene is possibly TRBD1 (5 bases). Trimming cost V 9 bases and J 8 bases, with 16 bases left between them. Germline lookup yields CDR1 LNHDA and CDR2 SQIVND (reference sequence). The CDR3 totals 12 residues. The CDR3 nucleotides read TGTGCCAGCACTACTTACAGGAAAGGCTACACCTTC. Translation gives CASTTYRKGYTF.

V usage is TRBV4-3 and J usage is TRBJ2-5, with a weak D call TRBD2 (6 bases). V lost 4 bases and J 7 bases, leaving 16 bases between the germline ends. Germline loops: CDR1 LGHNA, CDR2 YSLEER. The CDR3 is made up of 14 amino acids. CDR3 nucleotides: TGCGCCAGCAGCCTAACCGGGACTGGGCGGACCCAGTACTTC. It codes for CASSLTGTGRTQYF.

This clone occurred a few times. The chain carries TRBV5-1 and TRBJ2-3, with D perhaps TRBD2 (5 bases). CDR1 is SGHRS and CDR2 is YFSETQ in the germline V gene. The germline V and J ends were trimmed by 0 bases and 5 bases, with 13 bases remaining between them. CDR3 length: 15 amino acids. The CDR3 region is CASSLAVGMKDTQYF. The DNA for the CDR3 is TGCGCCAGCAGCTTGGCCGTCGGGATGAAAGATACGCAGTATTTT.

CDR3 coding DNA: TGTGCCAGCAGCTTAGGAGCAGGGCTCGGCGAGCAGTACTTC. Amino acid sequence: CASSLGAGLGEQYF. The V and J genes are TRBV11-2 and TRBJ2-7, with D possibly being TRBD1 (5 bases). This CDR3 has 14 residues. V was pared by 1 base and J by 6 bases, with 13 bases between. Germline CDR1 and CDR2: SGHAT and FQNNGV.

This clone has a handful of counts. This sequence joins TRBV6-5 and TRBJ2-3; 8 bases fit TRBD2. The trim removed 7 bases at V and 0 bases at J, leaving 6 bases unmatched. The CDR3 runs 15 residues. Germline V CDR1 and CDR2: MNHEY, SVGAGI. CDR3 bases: TGTGCCAGCATTAAAAGCGGGGGAAGCACAGATACGCAGTATTTT. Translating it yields CASIKSGGSTDTQYF.

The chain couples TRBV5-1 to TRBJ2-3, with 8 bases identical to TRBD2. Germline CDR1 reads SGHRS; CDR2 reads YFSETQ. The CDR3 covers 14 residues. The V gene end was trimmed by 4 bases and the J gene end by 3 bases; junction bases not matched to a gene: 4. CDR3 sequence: CASSLSGETDTQYF. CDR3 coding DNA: TGCGCCAGCAGCCTTAGCGGGGAGACAGATACGCAGTATTTT.

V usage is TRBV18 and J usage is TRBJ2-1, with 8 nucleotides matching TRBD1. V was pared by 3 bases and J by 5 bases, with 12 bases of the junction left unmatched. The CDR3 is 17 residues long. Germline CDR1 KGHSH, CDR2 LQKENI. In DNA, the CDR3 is TGTGCCAGCTCACCGTCAGGGGGCTCCTCGAGGGACAATGAGCAGTTCTTC. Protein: CASSPSGGSSRDNEQFF.